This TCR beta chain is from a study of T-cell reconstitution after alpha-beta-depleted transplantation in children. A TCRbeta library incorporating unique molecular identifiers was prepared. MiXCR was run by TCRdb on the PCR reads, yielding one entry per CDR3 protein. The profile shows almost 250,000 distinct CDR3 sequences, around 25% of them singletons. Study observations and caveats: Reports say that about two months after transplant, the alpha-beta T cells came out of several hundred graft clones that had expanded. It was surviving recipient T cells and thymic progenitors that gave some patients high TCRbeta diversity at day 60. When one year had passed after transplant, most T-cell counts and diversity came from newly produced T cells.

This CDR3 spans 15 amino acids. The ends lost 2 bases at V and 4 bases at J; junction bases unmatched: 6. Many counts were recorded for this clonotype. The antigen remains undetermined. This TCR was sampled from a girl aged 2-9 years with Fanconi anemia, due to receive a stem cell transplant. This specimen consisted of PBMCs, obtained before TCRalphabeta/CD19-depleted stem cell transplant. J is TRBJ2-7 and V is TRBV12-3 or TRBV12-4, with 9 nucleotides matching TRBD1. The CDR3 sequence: CASSLPGTGSYEQYF. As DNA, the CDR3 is TGTGCCAGCAGTTTACCCGGGACAGGGAGTTACGAGCAGTACTTC.